This T cell receptor (beta chain) was captured by sequencing in a study of T cells in Graves' hyperthyroidism and ophthalmopathy. Study outcomes and limitations: The blood repertoire included most of the expanded thyroid clonotypes above 0.001.

Amplified regions were TCR beta CDR3 sequences from RNA transcripts. The HTBI primer set was used in a first-round RT-PCR of the TCR CDR3. TCRdb called the multiplex PCR reads again in MiXCR, with one record for every CDR3 protein. Of some 460,000 distinct CDR3 sequences listed, approximately 15% are singletons. This clonotype was seen ten or more times. The antigen remains undetermined. CDR1 is MDHEN, CDR2 SYDVKM, per germline. Trimming shortened V by 3 bases and J by 2 bases, and 9 bases separated the two germline ends. The CDR3 consists of 14 residues. This clonotype originated in a woman aged 18-30 years with Graves' hyperthyroidism. The rearrangement uses TRBV28 and TRBJ2-3; no reliable D call. Sequenced sample: blood. The CDR3 here is CASSFYRFTDTQYF. The CDR3 region has the DNA TGTGCCAGCAGTTTTTATCGCTTCACAGATACGCAGTATTTT.